The rows below give T cell receptor beta chains drawn from one sample of a study of beta chain features in type 1 diabetes. Profiled with immunoSEQ multiplex PCR; TCRdb holds only in-frame clones, not every one. The repertoire includes about 650,000 clones, around 12% of them detected once, and roughly 0.11% sits in the top ten. Sequencing input: naive CD4+ T cells from blood. The source is a man in his thirties or forties with type 1 diabetes. CDR3s include the opening cysteine and the closing phenylalanine or tryptophan. The D gene is left open where the match is weak. Clone size is given for some rows only: seen once, a few or many times, or a class if the clone is expanded.

CDR3 protein	CDR3 DNA	J gene	V gene	CDR3 length	D gene	clone size
CASSLVLAGRNQQFF	TGTGCCAGCAGCTTGGTTTTAGCGGGGCGAAATCAGCAGTTCTTC	TRBJ2-1	TRBV5-6	15	TRBD2	.
CASSRNRVNEQFF	TGCGCCAGCAGCAGAAACAGGGTAAATGAGCAGTTCTTC	TRBJ2-1	TRBV5-1	13	.	few
CASTVLPENTIYF	TGTGCCAGCACCGTCCTACCTGAAAACACCATATATTTT	TRBJ1-3	TRBV2	13	.	few
CASSRAGGNSYEQYF	TGTGCCAGCAGCCGAGCGGGGGGTAACTCCTACGAGCAGTACTTC	TRBJ2-7	TRBV7-2	15	TRBD2	.
CASSLTQGDLYNEQFF	TGTGCCAGCAGCTTAACACAGGGGGACCTCTACAATGAGCAGTTCTTC	TRBJ2-1	TRBV13	16	TRBD1	few
CASSLGGTGGDEQFF	TGTGCCAGCAGCTTAGGCGGGACAGGGGGCGATGAGCAGTTCTTC	TRBJ2-1	TRBV11-3	15	TRBD1	.
CASSRSEQYF	TGTGCCAGCAGCCGGAGCGAGCAGTACTTC	TRBJ2-7	TRBV6-1	10	.	few
CASRQDTGIYGYTF	TGTGCCAGCAGACAGGATACCGGTATTTATGGCTACACCTTC	TRBJ1-2	TRBV6-5	14	.	.
CASSINVDRTGGGAQYF	TGTGCCAGTAGTATAAACGTCGACAGGACCGGTGGTGGGGCGCAGTATTTT	TRBJ2-3	TRBV19	17	.	.
CSAKKGGEQYF	TGCAGTGCCAAAAAGGGAGGCGAGCAGTACTTC	TRBJ2-7	TRBV20-1	11	.	.
CASSPTDTQYF	TGTGCCAGCAGTCCGACAGATACGCAGTATTTT	TRBJ2-3	TRBV2	11	.	few
CAISESNRGGYEQYF	TGTGCCATCAGTGAGTCGAACAGGGGAGGCTACGAGCAGTACTTC	TRBJ2-7	TRBV10-3	15	.	few
CAWSVLDDTQYF	TGTGCCTGGAGTGTACTAGATGATACGCAGTATTTT	TRBJ2-3	TRBV30	12	.	.
CAISENRGAIGYTF	TGTGCCATCAGTGAGAATCGGGGGGCGATTGGCTACACCTTC	TRBJ1-2	TRBV10-3	14	.	.
CASSLIAGEQYF	TGTGCCAGCAGCTTAATCGCTGGCGAGCAGTACTTC	TRBJ2-7	TRBV7-2	12	.	few
CASKAFGEMNTEAFF	TGTGCCAGTAAAGCTTTCGGAGAGATGAACACTGAAGCTTTCTTT	TRBJ1-1	TRBV19	15	.	.
CASSPDRGLGYTF	TGTGCCAGCTCTCCGGACAGGGGGCTTGGCTACACCTTC	TRBJ1-2	TRBV18	13	TRBD1	few
CASSTGTDTGELFF	TGTGCCAGCAGCACCGGGACAGACACCGGGGAGCTGTTTTTT	TRBJ2-2	TRBV7-3	14	TRBD1	.
CASSALTSGASGELFF	TGTGCCAGCAGTGCCCTCACTAGCGGGGCATCCGGGGAGCTGTTTTTT	TRBJ2-2	TRBV27	16	TRBD2	.
CASSPQLLLDRALHF	TGCGCCAGCAGCCCTCAACTGCTTCTTGACAGGGCGCTCCACTTT	TRBJ1-6	TRBV4-3	15	TRBD1	.
CASSQGVAGGPEDSEQFF	TGTGCCAGCAGCCAAGGAGTAGCGGGGGGTCCCGAAGACAGTGAGCAGTTCTTC	TRBJ2-1	TRBV4-2	18	TRBD2	few
CASSTGQGAYGYTF	TGTGCCAGTAGTACTGGACAGGGGGCGTATGGCTACACCTTC	TRBJ1-2	TRBV19	14	TRBD1	.
CSVASGGAGSHTGELFF	TGCAGCGTTGCTAGCGGGGGGGCCGGGTCGCACACCGGGGAGCTGTTTTTT	TRBJ2-2	TRBV29-1	17	TRBD2	.
CASSLETGNEQFF	TGTGCCAGCAGCTTAGAGACGGGTAATGAGCAGTTCTTC	TRBJ2-1	TRBV11-3	13	.	.
CATSRDKFEGYEQYF	TGTGCCACCAGCAGAGATAAGTTCGAGGGCTACGAGCAGTACTTC	TRBJ2-7	TRBV15	15	.	few
CASSWSGQGSTYEQYF	TGTGCCAGCAGCTGGAGTGGACAGGGCTCTACCTACGAGCAGTACTTC	TRBJ2-7	TRBV7-9	16	TRBD1	few
CATSNRQGAGGYTF	TGTGCCACCTCCAACCGACAGGGGGCGGGGGGCTACACCTTC	TRBJ1-2	TRBV25-1	14	TRBD1	.
CASSYKGTEAFF	TGTGCCAGCAGCTACAAAGGTACTGAAGCTTTCTTT	TRBJ1-1	TRBV7-9	12	.	.
CASSGQGRINSPLHF	TGTGCCAGCAGCGGACAGGGGCGTATTAATTCACCCCTCCACTTT	TRBJ1-6	TRBV7-2	15	TRBD1	.
CASSSPGVVGTEAFF	TGTGCCAGCAGTTCTCCAGGGGTAGTTGGCACTGAAGCTTTCTTT	TRBJ1-1	TRBV27	15	.	few
CASSYSADSNQPQHF	TGTGCCAGCAGTTACTCGGCGGATAGCAATCAGCCCCAGCATTTT	TRBJ1-5	TRBV6-5	15	.	.
CASTALNSWYGYTF	TGTGCCAGCACCGCACTGAATAGCTGGTATGGCTACACCTTC	TRBJ1-2	TRBV7-2	14	.	.
CSASQNTEAFF	TGCAGTGCTTCCCAGAACACTGAAGCTTTCTTT	TRBJ1-1	TRBV20-1	11	.	few
CASSLLSGRAFDEQFF	TGTGCCAGCAGCTTACTATCGGGCAGGGCGTTTGATGAGCAGTTCTTC	TRBJ2-1	TRBV7-2	16	.	.
CAIKGLRGTGELFF	TGTGCTATCAAGGGCTTAAGAGGCACCGGGGAGCTGTTTTTT	TRBJ2-2	TRBV19	14	.	.
CASSFLGDQPQHF	TGCGCCAGCAGCTTCTTGGGGGATCAGCCCCAGCATTTT	TRBJ1-5	TRBV5-1	13	.	few
CASSLQEVGAGNTIYF	TGTGCCAGCAGCTTACAGGAAGTTGGGGCTGGAAACACCATATATTTT	TRBJ1-3	TRBV11-2	16	.	.
CASSLDRRRETQYF	TGTGCCAGCAGCCTGGACAGGAGGCGGGAGACCCAGTACTTC	TRBJ2-5	TRBV9	14	TRBD1	many
CASSQADSAAKGADTQYF	TGTGCCAGCAGCCAAGCCGACAGCGCGGCCAAGGGGGCAGATACGCAGTATTTT	TRBJ2-3	TRBV14	18	.	few
CAWKEIGHSNEQFF	TGTGCCTGGAAGGAAATAGGCCACTCCAATGAGCAGTTCTTC	TRBJ2-1	TRBV30	14	.	few
CASQTGSYNSPLHF	TGTGCCAGTCAGACAGGGTCCTATAATTCACCCCTCCACTTT	TRBJ1-6	TRBV5-6	14	TRBD1	few
CASSLRQGAYEQYF	TGTGCCAGCAGCTTAAGACAGGGGGCTTACGAGCAGTACTTC	TRBJ2-7	TRBV9	14	TRBD1	.
CAISDGNLRDGYF	TGTGCCATCAGTGATGGCAACTTACGAGATGGGTACTTC	TRBJ2-7	TRBV10-3	13	.	few
CAGGDRGLNYGYTF	TGTGCCGGAGGGGACAGGGGGCTTAACTATGGCTACACCTTC	TRBJ1-2	TRBV30	14	TRBD1	.
CASSVSRQSNYGYTF	TGTGCCAGCAGTGTCTCAAGACAGTCCAACTATGGCTACACCTTC	TRBJ1-2	TRBV2	15	.	few
CAWSVSYGYTF	TGTGCCTGGAGTGTAAGTTACGGCTACACCTTC	TRBJ1-2	TRBV30	11	.	few
CASSLQGPHEQYF	TGCGCCAGCAGCTTACAGGGTCCCCACGAGCAGTACTTC	TRBJ2-7	TRBV5-1	13	.	.
CASSVGRGSVETQYF	TGTGCCAGCAGCGTAGGGAGGGGTAGCGTGGAGACCCAGTACTTC	TRBJ2-5	TRBV9	15	.	.
CAWSGGNNQPQHF	TGTGCCTGGAGTGGAGGTAACAATCAGCCCCAGCATTTT	TRBJ1-5	TRBV30	13	.	few